This paragraph covers one TCR beta chain sequence. These data belong to a study of blood T cell repertoires in COVID-19. At the level of the study: Samples taken during acute and convalescent COVID-19 were collected in the United States, Italy and Spain. PBMCs, B-cell-depleted T cells, or T cells provided the cDNA or gDNA that made up the material.

The repertoire was sequenced with immunoSEQ multiplex PCR; TCRdb's copy has only in-frame clones and lacks some. The table records around 170,000 clones, almost 85% of them present only once. This receptor was taken from a man aged 18 to 29 with active or convalescent COVID-19. Sequences were obtained from peripheral blood.

The CDR3: CSASGTSGRPPAEQYF. Written as DNA, the CDR3 is TGCAGTGCTAGTGGGACTAGCGGGAGACCACCTGCCGAGCAGTACTTC. The rearrangement joins TRBV20-1 to TRBJ2-7; 14 nucleotides match TRBD2. Germline CDR1 reads DFQATT; CDR2 reads SNEGSKA (reference sequence). With V trimmed by 3 bases and J by 6 bases, 10 bases remained unmatched. The CDR3 contains 16 residues.